These 8 T cell receptor beta chains share one sample of origin, sequenced in a study of memory CD4+ T cells and cytomegalovirus serostatus. Clones were sequenced by immunoSEQ multiplex PCR, and TCRdb holds only the in-frame ones, with some missing. The data contain approximately 52,000 clones, 60% to 80% of them singletons. The sort gate was single viable CD3+CD4+CD8-CD45RO+ cells for memory CD4+ T cells. The source material was memory CD4+ T cells from blood. These receptors came from an adult in good health and CMV-seronegative.

This chain joins TRBV6-1 and TRBJ1-2; 7 bases match TRBD1. The CDR3 is 13 amino acids. The trim removed 5 bases at V and 8 bases at J, leaving 8 bases unmatched. In germline, CDR1 is MNHNS, CDR2 SASEGT. In DNA form, the CDR3 reads TGTGCCAGCAGTCGACGGACAGGTGACGGCTACACCTTC. Protein: CASSRRTGDGYTF.

The chain joins TRBV5-4 to TRBJ2-5; possible D gene TRBD1, 5 bases. Trimming left V 0 bases short and J 4 bases short, with 13 bases between. Germline V gene sequence: CDR1 SGHNT, CDR2 YYREEE (reference sequence). This CDR3 is built from 15 residues. The DNA of the CDR3 is TGTGCCAGCAGCTTGGCCAGGGATGAGATAGAGACCCAGTACTTC. Residues: CASSLARDEIETQYF.

This clone is judged medium-sized. The V gene is TRBV5-4, the J gene TRBJ2-5; 10 bases fit TRBD2. Germline lookup yields CDR1 SGHNT and CDR2 YYREEE (reference sequence). After removal of 5 bases from V and 4 bases from J, the junction contained 8 bases not matched to a gene. The CDR3 totals 15 residues. Here the CDR3 reads CASRGVSGGAETQYF. CDR3 sequence (DNA): TGTGCCAGCAGGGGTGTAAGCGGGGGGGCAGAGACCCAGTACTTC.

This clone was seen a few times. V is TRBV5-4 and J is TRBJ1-2; perhaps TRBD1 as D (6 bases). This CDR3 is 13 amino acids long. CDR1 is SGHNT, CDR2 YYREEE, per germline (reference sequence). The germline V and J ends were trimmed by 4 bases and 3 bases, with 10 bases remaining between them. The CDR3 loop is CASSTDSHYGYTF. As DNA, the CDR3 is TGTGCCAGCAGCACGGACAGCCACTATGGCTACACCTTC.

The chain uses TRBV2 and TRBJ2-3; 9 bases fit TRBD1. CDR1 is SNHLY, CDR2 FYNNEI, per germline. The CDR3 is 18 amino acids. Trimming at V came to 2 bases and at J to 1 base, leaving 10 bases not matched to a gene. Here the CDR3 DNA reads TGTGCCAGCAGTGAATCGCGCGGGACAGGGTTTGGCACAGATACGCAGTATTTT. Its translation is CASSESRGTGFGTDTQYF.

This chain uses TRBV6-1 with TRBJ1-2; 7 bases align to TRBD1. This CDR3 spans 13 amino acids. Germline V gives CDR1 MNHNS, CDR2 SASEGT. The V and J ends lost 6 bases and 4 bases, in that order; junction bases with no gene match: 5. CDR3 nucleotide sequence: TGTGCCAGCAGACCCCCAGGGGGCTATGGCTACACCTTC. It yields the protein CASRPPGGYGYTF.

V and J are TRBV7-2 and TRBJ1-1; no definite D call. Per germline, CDR1 SGHTA and CDR2 FQGNSA. The CDR3 extends over 11 amino acids. Trimming took 7 bases from V and 8 from J, leaving 11 bases between them. The CDR3 sequence is CASTTRREAFF. As DNA, the CDR3 is TGTGCCAGCACAACACGGAGGGAAGCTTTCTTT. The full variable domain, its missing parts supplied by reference TRBV7-2 and TRBJ1-1, is GAGVSQSPSNKVTEKGKDVELRCDPISGHTALYWYRQSLGQGLEFLIYFQGNSAPDKSGLPSDRFSAERTGGSVSTLTIQRTQQEDSAVYLCASTTRREAFFGQGTRLTVV.

This clone was recorded a few times. This chain links TRBV7-9 with TRBJ1-4, with D maybe TRBD1 (6 bases). V was shortened by 1 base and J by 3 bases, with 9 bases between the two germline ends. CDR3 size: 15 residues. Germline loops: CDR1 SEHNR, CDR2 FQNEAQ (reference sequence). The CDR3, as DNA: TGTGCCAGCAGCTTAGGGGACATAGCTAATGAAAAACTGTTTTTT. Translated, it gives CASSLGDIANEKLFF. Variable domain in full (rest from reference TRBV7-9 and TRBJ1-4): DTGVSQNPRHKITKRGQNVTFRCDPISEHNRLYWYRQTLGQGPEFLTYFQNEAQLEKSRLLSDRFSAERPKGSFSTLEIQRTEQGDSAMYLCASSLGDIANEKLFFGSGTQLSVL.